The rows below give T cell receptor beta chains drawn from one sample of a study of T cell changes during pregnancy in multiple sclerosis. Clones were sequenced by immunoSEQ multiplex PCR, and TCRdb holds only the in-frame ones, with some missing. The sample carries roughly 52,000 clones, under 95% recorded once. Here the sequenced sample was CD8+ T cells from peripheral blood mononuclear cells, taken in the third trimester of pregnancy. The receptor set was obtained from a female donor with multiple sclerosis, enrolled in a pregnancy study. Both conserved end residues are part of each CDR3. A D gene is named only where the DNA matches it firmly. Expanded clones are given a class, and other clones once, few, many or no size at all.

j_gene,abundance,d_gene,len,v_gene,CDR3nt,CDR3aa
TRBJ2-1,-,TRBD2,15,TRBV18,TGTGCCAGCTCCCTTGGACTAGCGGGGTACAATGAGCAGTTCTTC,CASSLGLAGYNEQFF
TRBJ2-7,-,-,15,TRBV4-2,TGTGCCAGCAGCCAAGAACCGAGGTCCGGCGACGAGCAGTACTTC,CASSQEPRSGDEQYF
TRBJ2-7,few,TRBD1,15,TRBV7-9,TGTGCCAGCAGCTTAGTGGTGACAGGGCCCTACGAGCAGTACTTC,CASSLVVTGPYEQYF
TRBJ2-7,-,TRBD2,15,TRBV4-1,TGCGCCAGCAGCCAGCTCGGACTAGCGCTCGACGAGCAGTACTTC,CASSQLGLALDEQYF
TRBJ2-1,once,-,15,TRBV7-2,TGTGCCAGCAGCTTATGGAGGGAGTTAGGCAATGAGCAGTTCTTC,CASSLWRELGNEQFF
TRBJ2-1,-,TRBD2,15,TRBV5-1,TGCGCCAGCAGCTTGGGACTAGCGGAGGGGCTTGAGCAGTTCTTC,CASSLGLAEGLEQFF
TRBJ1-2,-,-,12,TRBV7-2,TGTGCCAGCAGCTTATACGGCTATGGCTACACCTTC,CASSLYGYGYTF
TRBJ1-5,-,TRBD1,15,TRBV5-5,TGTGCCAGCAGCTCCCAGGGGGCCAGCAATCAGCCCCAGCATTTT,CASSSQGASNQPQHF
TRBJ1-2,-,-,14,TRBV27,TGTGCCAGCAGTTTAGAATGGCAGGGGCAAGGCTACACCTTC,CASSLEWQGQGYTF
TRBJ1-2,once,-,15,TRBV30,TGTGCCTGGAGTGTAAGGTGGGGGGATAACTATGGCTACACCTTC,CAWSVRWGDNYGYTF
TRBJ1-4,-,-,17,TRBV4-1,TGCGCCAGCAGCCAAGACACACACCGGGACACCAATGAAAAACTGTTTTTT,CASSQDTHRDTNEKLFF
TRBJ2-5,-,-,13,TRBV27,TGTGCCAGCAGGCAAGGACAGCAAGAGACCCAGTACTTC,CASRQGQQETQYF
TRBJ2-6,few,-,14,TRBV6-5,TGTGCCAGCAGCTTCCTCTCTGGGGCCAACGTCCTGACTTTC,CASSFLSGANVLTF
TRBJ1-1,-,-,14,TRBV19,TGTGCCAGTAGTTTCCCTACCCTCGGTACTGAAGCTTTCTTT,CASSFPTLGTEAFF
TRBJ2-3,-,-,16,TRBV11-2,TGTGCCAGCAGCGATATCAATAGCGGTAGCACAGATACGCAGTATTTT,CASSDINSGSTDTQYF
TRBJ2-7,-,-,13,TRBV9,TGTGCCAGCAGCGGGATCACAGTATCCGAGCAGTACTTC,CASSGITVSEQYF
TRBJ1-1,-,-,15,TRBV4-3,TGCGCCAGCAGCCAAGAGTTGGGGGCGAACACTGAAGCTTTCTTT,CASSQELGANTEAFF
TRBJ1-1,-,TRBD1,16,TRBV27,TGTGCCAGCAGTGCCTCCCAGGGGGACCGAGGGAGTGAAGCTTTCTTT,CASSASQGDRGSEAFF
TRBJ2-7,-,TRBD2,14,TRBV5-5,TGTGCCAGCAGCTTGGTGGGAGGGCTCGGCGAGCAGTACTTC,CASSLVGGLGEQYF
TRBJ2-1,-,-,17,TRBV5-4,TGTGCCAGCAGCTTGTGGGTGCCCGAGGGTTACTACAATGAGCAGTTCTTC,CASSLWVPEGYYNEQFF
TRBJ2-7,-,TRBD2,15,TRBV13,TGTGCCAGCAGCTTACGGGGACTAGCGGGAGGGGAGCAGTACTTC,CASSLRGLAGGEQYF
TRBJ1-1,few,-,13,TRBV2,TGTGCCAGCAAATATCAGGGGAACACTGAAGCTTTCTTT,CASKYQGNTEAFF
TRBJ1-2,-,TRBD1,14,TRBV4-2,TGTGCCAGCAGTGACAGGGGTTCAAACTATGGCTACACCTTC,CASSDRGSNYGYTF
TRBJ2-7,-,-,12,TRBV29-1,TGCAGCGTTGAAATATCTACCTACGAGCAGTACTTC,CSVEISTYEQYF
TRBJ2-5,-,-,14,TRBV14,TGTGCCAGCAGCCAAACCCACCCGGGGGAGACCCAGTACTTC,CASSQTHPGETQYF
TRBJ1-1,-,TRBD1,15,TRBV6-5,TGTGCCAGCAGTCGACTGACAGGGGCTAACACTGAAGCTTTCTTT,CASSRLTGANTEAFF
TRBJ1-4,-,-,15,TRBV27,TGTGCCAGCAGTTTATCTCTAGGTGGTGGTGAAAAACTGTTTTTT,CASSLSLGGGEKLFF
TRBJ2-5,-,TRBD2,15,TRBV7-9,TGTGCCAGCAGCTCCCACTCGGGGGGGGAGGAGACCCAGTACTTC,CASSSHSGGEETQYF
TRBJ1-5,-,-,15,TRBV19,TGTGCCAGTAGTATTGTGGACACTAGCAATCAGCCCCAGCATTTT,CASSIVDTSNQPQHF
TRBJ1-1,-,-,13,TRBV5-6,TGTGCCAGCAGCTTGTTGACAGGAACTGAAGCTTTCTTT,CASSLLTGTEAFF
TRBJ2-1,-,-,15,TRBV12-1,TGTGCCAGCCCCCCATGGCCTAGCGGCAACAATGAGCAGTTCTTC,CASPPWPSGNNEQFF